Each of the 15 T cell receptor beta chains below was sequenced from the same sample in a study of cytomegalovirus exposure and HLA in healthy donors. The primer mix had 60 Vbeta and 13 Jbeta primers. Profiling relied on immunoSEQ multiplex PCR, and the TCRdb table lists in-frame clones only, not all of them. The sample yields more than 110,000 clones, over 75% seen once. Sequencing input: PBMCs. The receptors here all came from a woman in her 50s in good health and CMV-seropositive.

The V and J genes are TRBV7-3 and TRBJ2-3; 9 bases align to TRBD2. This CDR3 spans 15 amino acids. J gave up 3 bases and V 2 bases, and 3 bases lay outside the gene matches. Germline CDR1 SGHTA, CDR2 FQGTGA. The CDR3 here is CASSLASGVTDTQYF. The DNA of the CDR3 is TGTGCCAGCAGCTTAGCTAGCGGGGTTACAGATACGCAGTATTTT.

The chain employs TRBV7-2 and TRBJ2-3; unclear D gene. The length of the CDR3 is 12 residues. V lost 2 bases to trimming and J lost 6 bases, with 6 bases between them. From germline, CDR1 is SGHTA and CDR2 FQGNSA. DNA of the CDR3: TGTGCCAGCAGCTTATCCGTGGATACGCAGTATTTT. Residues: CASSLSVDTQYF.

The rearrangement uses TRBV6-6 and TRBJ1-1; TRBD1 might be the D (5 bases). Trimming stripped 4 bases from V and 7 bases from J, with 16 bases between. Germline CDR1 and CDR2: MNHNY and SVGAGI (reference sequence). CDR3 length: 14 amino acids. DNA of the CDR3: TGTGCCAGCAGTTGGGACCCCAAAGCGGGTGAAGCTTTCTTT. It codes for CASSWDPKAGEAFF.

The chain couples TRBV5-6 to TRBJ2-5; TRBD1 matches 10 bases. J was trimmed by 5 bases and V by 3 bases; bases with no gene match: 10. The CDR3 is 16 amino acids. Germline V gene sequence: CDR1 SGHDT, CDR2 YYEEEE. The CDR3 here is CASSSSGTGVTETQYF. The CDR3 DNA is TGTGCCAGCAGCTCCTCCGGGACAGGGGTTACGGAGACCCAGTACTTC.

The rearrangement uses TRBV11-2 and TRBJ1-4, with TRBD1 matching over 8 bases. Germline V gene lookup returns CDR1 SGHAT and CDR2 FQNNGV. The V segment lost 6 bases and the J segment 6 bases; nucleotides outside the gene matches: 6. The CDR3 covers 14 residues. The CDR3 here is CASSPLDRDEKLFF. The CDR3 nucleotides are TGTGCCAGCAGTCCTCTGGACAGGGATGAAAAACTGTTTTTT.

This chain links TRBV6-5 with TRBJ2-2; TRBD2 matches 8 bases. The germline gives CDR1 MNHEY, CDR2 SVGAGI. The CDR3 extends over 14 amino acids. Trimming took 8 bases from V and 3 from J; bases not matched to a gene: 5. CDR3 residues: CASRRGGYTGELFF. Here the CDR3 DNA reads TGTGCCAGCCGTCGGGGGGGCTACACCGGGGAGCTGTTTTTT.

V is TRBV4-2 and J is TRBJ1-3; tentatively, D is TRBD1 (6 bases). Trimming left V 4 bases short and J 0 bases short, with 10 bases between. This CDR3 contains 15 residues. Germline V gene sequence: CDR1 LGHNA, CDR2 YNFKEQ. CDR3 sequence: CASSRGGGSGNTIYF. The CDR3 DNA reads as TGTGCCAGCAGCCGGGGAGGGGGCTCTGGAAACACCATATATTTT.

This clone was recorded once. Distinct nucleotide sequences in the sample also encode this CDR3. This chain connects TRBV18 to TRBJ2-5; D is possibly TRBD1 (5 bases). The V and J ends lost 0 bases and 3 bases respectively, with 5 bases between them. The germline V gene has CDR1 KGHSH and CDR2 LQKENI. The CDR3 runs 13 residues. The CDR3 DNA is TGTGCCAGCTCACCACCAGGGGAAGAGACCCAGTACTTC. Translating it yields CASSPPGEETQYF.

The gene calls are TRBV7-9 and TRBJ2-5, with a weak D call TRBD1 (5 bases). This CDR3 region has 13 residues. The germline V and J ends were trimmed by 1 base and 4 bases, with 7 bases remaining between them. CDR1 is SEHNR and CDR2 is FQNEAQ in the germline V gene (reference sequence). The CDR3: CASSLVQGETQYF. The CDR3 coding sequence is TGTGCCAGCAGCTTAGTCCAGGGAGAGACCCAGTACTTC.

This chain links TRBV19 with TRBJ1-5, with a tentative D call TRBD1 (6 bases). The CDR3 contains 14 residues. Germline CDR1 is LNHDA and CDR2 is SQIVND (reference sequence). The V and J ends lost 3 bases and 4 bases respectively, with 10 bases between them. CDR3 sequence (DNA): TGTGCCAGTAGTATCGACAGGTCAAATCAGCCCCAGCATTTT. This translates into CASSIDRSNQPQHF.

The chain couples TRBV28 to TRBJ1-2; D is unresolved. From germline, CDR1 is MDHEN and CDR2 SYDVKM. V was shortened by 8 bases and J by 5 bases, with 6 bases between the two germline ends. The CDR3 covers 10 residues. CDR3 region: CASSHYGYTF. CDR3 DNA sequence: TGTGCCAGCTCCCATTATGGCTACACCTTC.

V usage is TRBV7-2 and J usage is TRBJ2-3; 8 positions match TRBD2. With V trimmed by 2 bases and J by 6 bases, 7 bases remained unmatched. Germline values: CDR1 SGHTA, CDR2 FQGNSA. CDR3 length: 15 residues. The CDR3 region is CASSLTGLEEDTQYF. In DNA, the CDR3 is TGTGCCAGCAGCTTAACGGGACTAGAGGAGGATACGCAGTATTTT.

This chain links TRBV9 with TRBJ2-5, with a tentative D call TRBD2 (5 bases). TRBJ2-7 matches the DNA end more closely, so the J call is doubtful. CDR3 length: 14 residues. Germline CDR1 reads SGDLS; CDR2 reads YYNGEE. CDR3 region: CASSVGSGYSEQYF. CDR3 in DNA: TGTGCCAGCAGCGTAGGGTCGGGGTATAGCGAGCAGTACTTC.

In its sample, this clone was seen once. This sequence joins TRBV25-1 and TRBJ1-1; D not certain. Between the trimmed V and J ends, which lost 3 bases and 4 bases, there was a span of 12 bases. In germline, CDR1 is MGHDK, CDR2 SYGVNS. There are 14 residues in the CDR3. CDR3 nucleotide sequence: TGTGCCAGCAGTGATATCAGTTTTTCCACTGAAGCTTTCTTT. This translates into CASSDISFSTEAFF.

The gene calls are TRBV2 and TRBJ1-1, with no clear D. Per the germline V gene, CDR1 is SNHLY and CDR2 is FYNNEI. The CDR3 length is 14 residues. The V gene lost 4 bases and the J gene lost 1 base, with 10 bases spanning the gap. CDR3 amino acids: CASSGEGWNTEAFF. Written as DNA, the CDR3 is TGTGCCAGCAGTGGAGAGGGATGGAACACTGAAGCTTTCTTT.